What follows is one T cell receptor (beta chain) and its context. Its antigen is still unknown. The V and J ends lost 11 bases and 0 bases respectively, with 11 bases between them. CDR3 length: 13 residues. The germline gives CDR1 MNHEY, CDR2 SVGAGI. The method was immunoSEQ multiplex PCR; TCRdb's version includes in-frame clones alone and lacks a portion of them. The sample includes fewer than 850,000 clones, around 96% of them seen just once. CD45RO-negative, CCR7-positively selected cells formed the naive CD8 fraction, excluding terminally differentiated effector memory CD45RA+ cells. This entry belongs to a study of shared clonotypes between healthy human individuals. Study background: Serving as donors were two women and three men, whose ages spanned 18 to 49. Study-level points and caveats: Generation probabilities were higher for clonotypes shared across all four sorted-subset donors than for unshared ones.

The source of this sequence is a man under 40 in good health. The chain employs TRBV6-5 and TRBJ1-3; TRBD1 is a possible D gene (5 bases). Input material: naive CD8+ T cells sorted from blood. The CDR3 reads CAAGTVSGNTIYF. DNA of the CDR3: TGTGCCGCCGGGACGGTCTCTGGAAACACCATATATTTT.